Here is one TCR beta chain with its context. Only a few counts were recorded for this clone. What antigen it recognizes has not been identified. No much larger clone exists at a distance of one base, and base qualities are not known. TCRbeta CDR3 regions were amplified from genomic DNA using the immunoSEQ Assay, a bias-controlled multiplex PCR. The study's processing was this. Within the assay, amplification of reference gene primers was used to estimate how many nucleated cells each sample contained. Sequence reads were collapsed and filtered to measure the absolute abundance of every unique TCRbeta CDR3 rearrangement. For each sample, productive Simpson clonality was calculated as the square root of Simpson's diversity index across productive rearrangements. TCRdb carries this immuneACCESS record with in-frame sequences only. Its versions omit some clonotypes, under half of them owing to an unresolved V gene in the studies checked, with the rest unexplained. That table supplies the V and J calls and clone size; D and trimming were determined from the DNA. This sample is represented by 200,000 to 250,000 clones; roughly 84% of them were singletons. The biggest ten clones account for 3% to 4.5% of the sample.

V and J are truncated by 4 bases and 4 bases respectively, leaving an intervening sequence of 8 bases. CDR1 and CDR2, per the germline V gene, are SQVTM and ANQGSEA. The cysteine opens and the phenylalanine closes a CDR3 of 12 amino acids. The only DNA kept is the CDR3, 36 bases in frame from the first base. The data derive from a study of blood T cell repertoires in COVID-19 (dated by TCRdb to 2019 to 2021). General notes on the study: Samples covering the acute and convalescent phases of COVID-19 were provided by collaborators in the United States, Italy and Spain. The material from the prospective study consisted of cDNA or gDNA derived from T cells, B-cell-depleted T cells, or PBMCs. The dataset comprised deeply sampled blood TCRbeta repertoires from subjects exposed to, actively infected with, or recovered from COVID-19. A freely available public database, intended as a resource for researchers studying the immune response to SARS-CoV-2, is where the repertoires were released. The samples were drawn from two sources: the first 160 participants of the ongoing ImmuneRACE study, and 950 to 1,500 subjects contributed by 6 global collaborators. A de-identified subject ID, COVID-19 status, age in years and sex were almost always included in the sample metadata. Where available, HLA class I and class II types were taken from metadata supplied by the sample provider and were not determined by assay-based typing. The research as a whole found: Clinical and demographic metadata were provided uncurated, with the amount varying by source and participant.

The collaborating institutions used their own protocols to collect whole blood in K2EDTA tubes. Collaborator samples were shipped for TCRbeta analysis as frozen whole blood, isolated PBMCs, or DNA extracted from either sample type. The V and J genes are TRBV29-1 and TRBJ2-1; a tentative D match to TRBD2 spans 5 bases. This sequence was found in a woman of 80 years or more with acute or convalescent COVID-19. The sequenced sample consisted of peripheral blood. The CDR3 protein: CSVVGVYNEQFF. The nucleotides are TGCAGCGTTGTGGGAGTTTACAATGAGCAGTTCTTC.